Shown below are 26 T cell receptor beta chains from a single sample sequenced in a study of T cells in Graves' hyperthyroidism and ophthalmopathy. RNA transcripts were the template for amplifying TCR beta CDR3 regions. A first-round RT-PCR of the TCR CDR3 used the HTBI primer set. One entry per CDR3 protein results from TCRdb running MiXCR on the multiplex PCR reads. The sample shows 350,000 to 400,000 distinct CDR3 sequences, 19% of them seen only once. The sample comprised blood. Receptors originate from a woman aged 18-29 years with Graves' hyperthyroidism.

Details on this clonotype: A single base separates this from a much larger clone, so it may be a read error. The genes are TRBV5-1 and TRBJ2-5; no clear D gene. The CDR3 runs 12 residues. Germline values: CDR1 SGHRS, CDR2 YFSETQ. CDR3 bases: TGCGCCAGCAGCCGTGAGCAAGAGACCAAGTACTTC. This gives the protein CASSREQETKYF.

This chain links TRBV7-9 with TRBJ1-3, with D maybe TRBD1 (5 bases). Germline V lookup: CDR1 SEHNR, CDR2 FQNEAQ (reference sequence). This CDR3 has 15 residues. V shed 5 bases and J shed 4 bases, with 15 bases lying between them. CDR3 residues: CASSAGRGRGNTIYF. Written as DNA, the CDR3 is TGTGCCAGCAGCGCGGGGAGGGGAAGGGGAAACACCATATATTTT.

With respect to this clonotype: A much larger clonotype is one base distant, so this may be a read error. V and J are TRBV7-2 and TRBJ2-5; D not certain. CDR3 length: 14 residues. CDR1 is SGHTA, CDR2 FQGNSA, per germline. The CDR3 nucleotides are TGTGCCAGCAGCCCAGAGTTAGCCCAAGAGACCAAGTACTTC. Translation: CASSPELAQETKYF.

The CDR3 here is CASNQGAQPQHF. CDR3 nucleotides: TGTGCCAGCAATCAGGGGGCCCAGCCCCAGCATTTT. The chain links TRBV2 to TRBJ1-5, with TRBD1 identical over 8 bases. With 7 bases clipped from V and 7 bases from J, the junction kept 3 bases outside the gene matches. Germline V gene lookup returns CDR1 SNHLY and CDR2 FYNNEI. CDR3 length: 12 residues.

At least ten counts were recorded for this clonotype. J is TRBJ2-7 and V is TRBV28; D is undetermined. The CDR3 length is 15 residues. Germline V gene data show CDR1 as MDHEN and CDR2 as SYDVKM. V was cut by 3 bases and J by 1 base, with 13 bases left in between. CDR3 residues: CASSFGQLHSYEQYF. The CDR3 DNA reads as TGTGCCAGCAGTTTCGGGCAGCTCCATTCCTACGAGCAGTACTTC.

This clonotype appeared a few times. V gene TRBV20-1 combines with J gene TRBJ2-2, with D unresolved. The germline V and J ends were trimmed by 4 bases and 4 bases, with 16 bases remaining between them. The CDR3 is 15 residues long. Per the germline V gene, CDR1 is DFQATT and CDR2 is SNEGSKA (reference sequence). The CDR3 here is CSAIDPGLPTGELFF. The CDR3 bases are TGCAGTGCTATCGATCCCGGGCTCCCCACCGGGGAGCTGTTTTTT.

This clonotype has a count of ten or more. V usage is TRBV20-1 and J usage is TRBJ1-5; 11 bases are a match to TRBD1. With V trimmed by 4 bases and J by 0 bases, 8 bases remained unmatched. The CDR3 loop spans 17 amino acids. Germline CDR1 is DFQATT and CDR2 is SNEGSKA (reference sequence). CDR3 in DNA: TGCAGTGCTAACGGGACAGGGGGATCACATAGCAATCAGCCCCAGCATTTT. It encodes CSANGTGGSHSNQPQHF.

This clonotype was detected ten times or more. The J gene is TRBJ2-7, the V gene TRBV4-2, with a weak D call TRBD2 (7 bases). CDR1 LGHNA and CDR2 YNFKEQ come from the germline V gene. The CDR3 runs to 15 residues. The ends were cut back, 0 bases at V and 5 bases at J, with 14 bases in the middle. CDR3 sequence reads: CASSQDFGGRDEQYF. In DNA, the CDR3 is TGTGCCAGCAGCCAAGACTTCGGGGGGCGGGACGAGCAGTACTTC.

At least ten counts were recorded for this clonotype. CDR3 sequence (DNA): TGTGCCAGCAGCGTACGGAGCAGGTGGACCTACGAGCAGTACTTC. Translation gives CASSVRSRWTYEQYF. The chain links TRBV28 to TRBJ2-7; no reliable D call. Germline V gene lookup returns CDR1 MDHEN and CDR2 SYDVKM. The CDR3 covers 15 residues. V dropped 6 bases and J dropped 2 bases, with 17 bases sitting between them.

The gene calls are TRBV12-3 or TRBV12-4 and TRBJ1-2; D possibly corresponds to TRBD1 (5 bases). The CDR3 runs 15 residues. V gave up 3 bases and J gave up 3 bases, with 14 bases separating them. The CDR3 sequence: CASSFWAGTHYGYTF. The CDR3 DNA follows: TGTGCCAGCAGTTTCTGGGCGGGGACCCACTATGGCTACACCTTC.

This clonotype was observed a single time. A clone one base away is much larger, so this may be a read error. This chain's CDR3 is CAIKVGTQETQYF. The CDR3 nucleotides read TGTGCCATCAAGGTCGGGACCCAAGAGACCCAGTACTTC. V is TRBV10-3 and J is TRBJ2-5, with D perhaps being TRBD1 or TRBD2 (5 bases each). Germline CDR1 is ENHRY and CDR2 is SYGVKD. Trimming removed 7 bases at V and 1 base at J, with 10 bases between. CDR3 size: 13 residues.

In this sample, this clonotype turned up many times. The chain recombines TRBV6-5 with TRBJ1-5; 10 bases are shared with TRBD1. This CDR3 spans 14 amino acids. Germline CDR1 reads MNHEY; CDR2 reads SVGAGI. Trimming took 6 bases from V and 2 from J; bases not matched to a gene: 1. CDR3 coding DNA: TGTGCCAGCAGAGGGACAGGGGGCAATCAGCCCCAGCATTTT. Amino acid sequence: CASRGTGGNQPQHF.

CDR3 sequence (DNA): TGTGCCAGCAGTGGGAACAGGCCAAATTACGAGCAGTACTTC. It codes for CASSGNRPNYEQYF. V usage is TRBV6-1 and J usage is TRBJ2-7; TRBD1 might be the D (5 bases). CDR1 and CDR2 from the germline V gene are MNHNS and SASEGT. V was cut by 4 bases and J by 4 bases, with 14 bases left in between. The CDR3 spans 14 residues.

V is TRBV3-1 and J is TRBJ1-1, with TRBD1 matching 7 bases. V lost 3 bases and J lost 0; bases outside the gene matches: 7. The CDR3 covers 16 residues. Germline V gene sequence: CDR1 LGHDT, CDR2 YNNKEL (reference sequence). DNA for the CDR3: TGTGCCAGCAGCCAGCAGGGGGGCAGTATGAACACTGAAGCTTTCTTT. Translated: CASSQQGGSMNTEAFF.

This clonotype showed up many times. This chain connects TRBV2 to TRBJ2-7, with D unresolved. V was trimmed by 7 bases and J by 0 bases, leaving 13 bases between them. This CDR3 is built from 14 residues. Germline V lookup: CDR1 SNHLY, CDR2 FYNNEI. CDR3 loop: CASTERSISYEQYF. CDR3 coding DNA: TGTGCCAGCACTGAGCGTTCTATCTCCTACGAGCAGTACTTC.

This clonotype has ten or more counts. The chain combines TRBV4-1 with TRBJ2-5; D ambiguous. Germline CDR1 MGHRA, CDR2 YSYEKL. This CDR3 has 15 residues. Trimming removed 0 bases from V and 0 bases from J, with 8 bases in between. CDR3 amino acids: CASSQEQTYQETQYF. In DNA, the CDR3 is TGCGCCAGCAGCCAAGAACAGACCTACCAAGAGACCCAGTACTTC.

This clonotype appeared a few times. The junction does not match germline at one end; this may be a read error. The chain links TRBV7-9 to TRBJ2-4; 11 positions match TRBD2. The germline gives CDR1 SEHNR, CDR2 FQNEAQ (reference sequence). The CDR3 has 16 residues. The CDR3 DNA is TGTGCCAGCAGCCTACTAGCGGGGGTAGCCAAAAACATTAAGTACTTC. Residues: CASSLLAGVAKNIKYF.

In its sample, this clonotype was seen many times. The chain combines TRBV2 with TRBJ2-5; no clear D gene. CDR3 length equals 15 residues. CDR1 is SNHLY, CDR2 FYNNEI, per germline. V lost 6 bases and J lost 5, with 19 bases in between. CDR3 sequence reads: CASSRDLGPEETQYF. The CDR3 bases are TGTGCCAGCAGCCGCGACCTTGGGCCCGAGGAGACCCAGTACTTC.

This clonotype appeared many times. The chain links TRBV20-1 to TRBJ2-7; no definite D call. The V end lost 6 bases, the J end lost 1 base, and 10 bases lay between the germline ends. Germline-derived CDR1 and CDR2 are DFQATT and SNEGSKA (reference sequence). The CDR3 spans 12 residues. The CDR3 loop is CSAEDESYEQYF. As DNA, the CDR3 is TGCAGTGCAGAGGACGAATCCTACGAGCAGTACTTC.

The V call is TRBV6-5, the J call TRBJ2-7, with D perhaps matching TRBD1 or TRBD2 (6 bases each). This CDR3 spans 15 amino acids. V was clipped by 2 bases and J by 3 bases, with 14 bases between them. Germline V gene data show CDR1 as MNHEY and CDR2 as SVGAGI. CDR3 in amino acids: CASSYVGGLGYEQYF. Here the CDR3 DNA reads TGTGCCAGCAGTTACGTGGGGGGCTTAGGCTACGAGCAGTACTTC.

This clonotype was recorded only once. The CDR3 DNA is TGCGCCAGCAGCCGGTTGGACGGCTACGAGCAGTACTTC. As protein: CASSRLDGYEQYF. The chain combines TRBV4-1 with TRBJ2-7, with D unclear. CDR1 is MGHRA and CDR2 is YSYEKL in the germline V gene. Trimming pared 4 bases from V and 3 bases from J, leaving 10 bases between. CDR3 length: 13 residues.

This clonotype was seen a few times. The V gene is TRBV7-9, the J gene TRBJ2-7; 8 bases fit TRBD1. Germline-derived CDR1 and CDR2 are SEHNR and FQNEAQ (reference sequence). V lost 6 bases, J lost 0 bases, and 7 bases stayed unmatched. This CDR3 spans 15 amino acids. The CDR3 loop reads CASSSWGQDSYEQYF. DNA of the CDR3: TGTGCCAGCAGTTCGTGGGGACAGGACTCCTACGAGCAGTACTTC.

This clonotype was counted at least ten times. The chain recombines TRBV12-3 or TRBV12-4 with TRBJ2-7, with D possibly being TRBD1 (6 bases). This CDR3 spans 15 amino acids. The V end was cut by 3 bases, the J end by 6 bases, with 18 bases between. The CDR3 protein is CASSFGPLRDTEQYF. The CDR3 coding sequence is TGTGCCAGCAGTTTTGGCCCCCTCCGGGACACCGAGCAGTACTTC.

This clonotype was detected many times. The V and J genes are TRBV29-1 and TRBJ1-2, with 7 bases that match TRBD1. The V gene end was trimmed by 7 bases and the J gene end by 8 bases; junction bases not matched to a gene: 4. This CDR3 has 10 amino acids. Germline V gives CDR1 SQVTM, CDR2 ANQGSEA. CDR3 nucleotides: TGCAGCGACCCGGACAGGGGCTACACCTTC. Its translation: CSDPDRGYTF.

Many counts were recorded for this clonotype. The chain is built from TRBV12-3 or TRBV12-4 and TRBJ2-7; D call uncertain. The ends were cut back, 5 bases at V and 2 bases at J, with 16 bases in the middle. The CDR3 consists of 15 residues. Here the CDR3 reads CASSNVGPPTYEQYF. The DNA for the CDR3 is TGTGCCAGCAGTAACGTCGGGCCCCCTACCTACGAGCAGTACTTC.

In its sample, this clonotype was seen many times. The chain couples TRBV27 to TRBJ1-6, with 7 bases lining up with TRBD1. The CDR3 loop spans 14 amino acids. Germline trimming cut 7 bases from V and 8 bases from J; bases unmatched to any gene: 8. Germline loops: CDR1 MNHEY, CDR2 SMNVEV (reference sequence). CDR3 coding DNA: TGTGCCAGCACCCGGACAGGAGATTATTCACCCCTCCACTTT. It specifies CASTRTGDYSPLHF.